This passage covers 9 T cell receptor beta chains from one sample sequenced in a study of T cells expressing NK-cell markers. TCRdb re-analyzed the 5' RACE reads; it lists each CDR3 protein once, without DNA. Recorded for this sample: 150,000 or so distinct CDR3 sequences. Sequencing was done on a sample of blood T cells: a sorted CD56 or NKG2C T cell subset, CD4+ or CD8+ T cells, or bulk PBMC T cells (not recorded which). Source of these receptors: a woman aged 18 to 69 in good health.

This sequence joins TRBV20-1 and TRBJ2-2; TCRdb lists TRBD2, though no DNA is available to test this call. CDR1 and CDR2 from the germline V gene are DFQATT and SNEGSKA (reference sequence). The CDR3 is 18 residues long. Here the CDR3 reads CSAPLGLAGGKNTGELFF.

The chain joins TRBV9 to TRBJ1-4. The CDR3 has 14 amino acids. Germline V gene lookup returns CDR1 SGDLS and CDR2 YYNGEE. This chain's CDR3 is CASSVDYQTGKLFF.

The gene calls are TRBV7-3 and TRBJ2-3. CDR1 is SGHTA and CDR2 is FQGTGA in the germline V gene. CDR3 length: 16 amino acids. Here the CDR3 reads CASSRSLDSSTDTQYF.

The chain combines TRBV3-1 with TRBJ2-7; TCRdb reports TRBD2, a call that lacks DNA to check it against. This CDR3 spans 17 amino acids. Per the germline V gene, CDR1 is LGHDT and CDR2 is YNNKEL (reference sequence). This CDR3 reads CASSHQEGTSGGYEQYF.

CDR3 region: CSVVADSQETQYF. V is TRBV29-1 and J is TRBJ2-5; TCRdb proposes TRBD1, but this gene call is untestable without DNA. Germline V gene data show CDR1 as SQVTM and CDR2 as ANQGSEA. This CDR3 spans 13 amino acids.

V is TRBV10-3 and J is TRBJ2-2. The CDR3 loop spans 14 amino acids. From germline, CDR1 is ENHRY and CDR2 SYGVKD. This CDR3 is CAISESIGTGELFF.

The rearrangement links TRBV20-1 to TRBJ1-6. The CDR3 length is 15 residues. Germline V CDR1 and CDR2: DFQATT, SNEGSKA (reference sequence). This chain's CDR3 is CSARTVSSYNSPLHF.

This chain links TRBV10-3 with TRBJ2-6; TCRdb indicates TRBD1, and absent DNA this call remains unverified. Per germline, CDR1 ENHRY and CDR2 SYGVKD. The CDR3 is 17 amino acids. CDR3 in amino acids: CAISDETGFSGANVLTF.

This chain joins TRBV5-1 and TRBJ1-1; TCRdb's D gene call, TRBD1, goes unchecked for lack of DNA. Germline V CDR1 and CDR2: SGHRS, YFSETQ. This CDR3 region has 15 residues. The CDR3 sequence is CASSPVTGGSTEAFF.